This TCR beta chain was retrieved from a study of Graves' ophthalmopathy and Graves' hyperthyroidism. The V end lost 4 bases, the J end lost 0 bases, and 6 bases lay between the germline ends. The CDR3 is made up of 13 amino acids. Germline V gene sequence: CDR1 LNHDA, CDR2 SQIVND (reference sequence). Researchers took RNA transcripts and amplified TCR beta CDR3 regions from them. RT-PCR was first run with HTBI primers, then multiplex PCR in a second round. TCRdb reprocessed the multiplex PCR reads via MiXCR and lists one record per CDR3 protein. The repertoire holds over a million distinct CDR3 sequences, with about two fifths as singletons.

This clonotype originated in an adult man with Graves' hyperthyroidism. V usage is TRBV19 and J usage is TRBJ1-2; D call uncertain. Sequenced: peripheral blood or thyroid tissue (not recorded which). The CDR3 coding sequence is TGTGCCAGTAGTACCACAGCTAACTATGGCTACACCTTC. It specifies CASSTTANYGYTF.